A single sample gave rise to the 9 T cell receptor beta chains below, sequenced in a study of shared clonotypes between healthy human individuals. Using immunoSEQ multiplex PCR, the repertoire was profiled, and TCRdb retains in-frame clones only, with some absent. The repertoire consists of some 300,000 clones, with more than 60% occurring once and the leading ten covering under 11%. The sequencing sample was made of memory CD4+ T cells sorted from blood. Subset of the sample: CD45RA-negative fraction. The receptors were gathered from a man under 40 in good health.

This clone occurred a few times. J is TRBJ1-2 and V is TRBV28; no clear D gene. This CDR3 spans 12 amino acids. V dropped 4 bases and J dropped 3 bases, with 6 bases sitting between them. Germline CDR1 is MDHEN and CDR2 is SYDVKM. CDR3: CASSYGYYGYTF. The CDR3 DNA reads as TGTGCCAGCAGTTATGGATACTATGGCTACACCTTC.

The J gene is TRBJ2-1, the V gene TRBV6-4, with a possible D match to TRBD2 (6 bases). CDR1 and CDR2 (germline): MRHNA, SNTAGT. This CDR3 comprises 14 residues. V was shortened by 0 bases and J by 6 bases, with 9 bases between the two germline ends. The CDR3 DNA sequence: TGTGCCAGCAGTGACTCGTACGGGGGCAATGAGCAGTTCTTC. Translation: CASSDSYGGNEQFF.

The chain recombines TRBV5-6 with TRBJ2-3; D gene ambiguous. The length of the CDR3 is 15 residues. Trimming took 3 bases from V and 1 from J, leaving 12 bases between them. Germline lookup yields CDR1 SGHDT and CDR2 YYEEEE. The CDR3 reads CASSSAPLGTDTQYF. CDR3 nucleotide sequence: TGTGCCAGCAGCTCCGCCCCCCTTGGCACAGATACGCAGTATTTT.

The rearrangement links TRBV5-5 to TRBJ1-3; no firm D call. The V gene's germline CDR1 is SGHKS and CDR2 YYEKEE (reference sequence). This CDR3 has 16 amino acids. Deletions cut 0 bases from V and 0 bases from J, with 10 bases between. This CDR3 is CASSLVHVASGNTIYF. The CDR3 nucleotides read TGTGCCAGCAGCTTGGTACACGTTGCCTCTGGAAACACCATATATTTT. Full variable domain (remainder filled in from reference TRBV5-5 and TRBJ1-3): DAGVTQSPTHLIKTRGQQVTLRCSPISGHKSVSWYQQVLGQGPQFIFQYYEKEERGRGNFPDRFSARQFPNYSSELNVNALLLGDSALYLCASSLVHVASGNTIYFGEGSWLTVV.

The V gene is TRBV7-2, the J gene TRBJ2-2, with unresolved D. Trimming stripped 5 bases from V and 6 bases from J, with 13 bases between. The CDR3 runs to 14 residues. Germline V gene sequence: CDR1 SGHTA, CDR2 FQGNSA. In DNA form, the CDR3 reads TGTGCCAGCAGCCCAGTCGGGTCGTCCGGGGAGCTGTTTTTT. Its translation is CASSPVGSSGELFF.

The chain links TRBV20-1 to TRBJ1-1; maybe TRBD1 (5 bases). The ends were cut back, 6 bases at V and 8 bases at J, with 10 bases in the middle. The CDR3 has 10 amino acids. Germline CDR1 reads DFQATT; CDR2 reads SNEGSKA (reference sequence). The CDR3 spells CSATWGEAFF. The CDR3 coding sequence is TGCAGTGCGACTTGGGGGGAAGCTTTCTTT.

The rearrangement joins TRBV10-3 to TRBJ2-3; 7 nucleotides align to TRBD2. V shed 3 bases and J 0 bases; nucleotides not matched to a gene: 6. Germline loops: CDR1 ENHRY, CDR2 SYGVKD. The CDR3 sequence is 16 residues long. The CDR3 region is CAISEPSGTSTDTQYF. The CDR3 nucleotides read TGTGCCATCAGTGAACCTAGCGGAACCAGCACAGATACGCAGTATTTT.

Of note for this clone: Distinct nucleotide sequences in the sample also encode this CDR3. CDR3 in amino acids: CASSLGTEAFF. DNA of the CDR3: TGTGCCAGCAGCTTGGGCACTGAAGCTTTCTTT. V is TRBV5-6 and J is TRBJ1-1; D is unclear. CDR3 length: 11 amino acids. Trimming removed 0 bases at V and 4 bases at J, with 1 base between. Germline CDR1 and CDR2: SGHDT and YYEEEE.

Remarks on this clone: This may be a read error: a much more frequent sequence differs by one nucleotide. CDR3 amino acids: CASSAGTGGVNVLTF. The CDR3 DNA is TGCGCCAGCAGCGCGGGGACAGGTGGGGTCAACGTCCTGACTTTC. J is TRBJ2-6 and V is TRBV5-1; 8 positions agree with TRBD1. The CDR3 runs 15 residues. CDR1 and CDR2 (germline): SGHRS, YFSETQ.